What follows are 31 T cell receptor beta chains derived from one specimen sequenced in a study of cytomegalovirus exposure and HLA in healthy donors. The PCR contained 60 Vbeta and 13 Jbeta primers. TCRdb's table, derived via immunoSEQ multiplex PCR, lists solely in-frame clones and lacks some. The top ten hold 0.22% of the sample, which has fewer than 250,000 clones, 65% to 80% seen once. Sequences were obtained from PBMCs. Receptors were obtained from a girl aged 2-15 years in good health and CMV-seronegative.

V is TRBV7-9 and J is TRBJ1-3; TRBD1 agrees at 8 bases. The CDR3 has 14 amino acids. Trimming took 5 bases from V and 2 from J; bases not matched to a gene: 2. The germline gives CDR1 SEHNR, CDR2 FQNEAQ (reference sequence). The CDR3 region is CASSTRGPGNTIYF. The CDR3 region has the DNA TGTGCCAGCAGCACCAGGGGGCCTGGAAACACCATATATTTT.

CDR3 sequence reads: CASSQGAWETQYF. The DNA of the CDR3 is TGTGCCAGTTCGCAGGGGGCGTGGGAGACCCAGTACTTC. The chain links TRBV19 to TRBJ2-5; 8 bases align to TRBD1. This CDR3 region has 13 residues. The V gene end was trimmed by 8 bases and the J gene end by 5 bases; junction bases not matched to a gene: 7. CDR1 is LNHDA, CDR2 SQIVND, per germline (reference sequence).

V usage is TRBV10-2 and J usage is TRBJ1-2; tentatively, D is TRBD1 (6 bases). Trimming shortened V by 2 bases and J by 4 bases, and 11 bases separated the two germline ends. The length of the CDR3 is 14 residues. From germline, CDR1 is WSHSY and CDR2 SAAADI. DNA for the CDR3: TGCGCCAGCAGTGAGGCGGGGGCGTTCTATGGCTACACCTTC. It specifies CASSEAGAFYGYTF.

This chain links TRBV10-2 with TRBJ2-3; TRBD1 matches at 7 bases. Per germline, CDR1 WSHSY and CDR2 SAAADI. The trim removed 6 bases at V and 2 bases at J, leaving 5 bases unmatched. CDR3 length: 14 residues. The CDR3 DNA follows: TGCGCCAGCAGACCGGGGACAGTCACAGATACGCAGTATTTT. Residues: CASRPGTVTDTQYF.

This chain uses TRBV6-1 with TRBJ2-5, with D perhaps matching TRBD1 (6 bases). This CDR3 has 17 amino acids. Germline V gene lookup returns CDR1 MNHNS and CDR2 SASEGT. Trimming removed 3 bases at V and 2 bases at J, with 19 bases between. CDR3 residues: CASSENLPWTEQETQYF. The CDR3 nucleotides are TGTGCCAGCAGTGAGAATCTCCCCTGGACAGAACAAGAGACCCAGTACTTC.

The rearrangement links TRBV7-9 to TRBJ2-5, with a tentative D call TRBD1 (6 bases). Trimming stripped 7 bases from V and 4 bases from J, with 10 bases between. The CDR3 has 12 residues. The V gene's germline CDR1 is SEHNR and CDR2 FQNEAQ (reference sequence). Here the CDR3 DNA reads TGTGCCAGCACACTAGGGGGAGAGACCCAGTACTTC. Translation gives CASTLGGETQYF.

The V call is TRBV6-5, the J call TRBJ1-6; 9 bases map to TRBD1. V lost 3 bases and J lost 10; bases outside the gene matches: 7. The CDR3 length is 15 residues. Germline lookup yields CDR1 MNHEY and CDR2 SVGAGI. CDR3 protein: CASSYGGQGGSPLHF. The CDR3 DNA is TGTGCCAGCAGTTATGGGGGACAGGGAGGCTCACCCCTCCACTTT.

The V gene is TRBV5-4, the J gene TRBJ1-4; weak D call: TRBD1 (6 bases). Germline V CDR1 and CDR2: SGHNT, YYREEE (reference sequence). Trimming removed 5 bases from V and 6 bases from J, with 11 bases in between. The CDR3 contains 13 residues. The DNA for the CDR3 is TGTGCCAGCAGATTCTGGACAGATGAAAAACTGTTTTTT. It translates to CASRFWTDEKLFF.

There are a few counts of this clone. The chain carries TRBV9 and TRBJ1-2; TRBD1 matches at 7 bases. Germline lookup yields CDR1 SGDLS and CDR2 YYNGEE. The CDR3 extends over 17 amino acids. With V trimmed by 1 base and J by 4 bases, 13 bases remained unmatched. Here the CDR3 reads CASSVTAGGKGIYGYTF. DNA of the CDR3: TGTGCCAGCAGCGTAACGGCAGGGGGTAAGGGGATCTATGGCTACACCTTC.

Worth noting for this clone: Germline is not matched at one junction end, which may reflect a read error. The genes are TRBV7-9 and TRBJ2-3; D gene ambiguous. CDR1 and CDR2 (germline): SEHNR, FQNEAQ (reference sequence). The CDR3 is 12 residues long. The CDR3 DNA reads TGTGCCAGCAGCTCAAGAAAACTCGACTTGTTTTTT. As protein: CASSSRKLDLFF.

The chain couples TRBV6-5 to TRBJ2-2; D possibly corresponds to TRBD1 (5 bases). Germline assignment: CDR1 MNHEY and CDR2 SVGAGI. This CDR3 region has 13 residues. V was shortened by 4 bases and J by 6 bases, with 9 bases between the two germline ends. In nucleotides, the CDR3 is TGTGCCAGCAGTTGGACACGGGCCGGGGAGCTGTTTTTT. Translating it yields CASSWTRAGELFF.

The V gene is TRBV2, the J gene TRBJ2-7; D is perhaps TRBD1 (6 bases). From germline, CDR1 is SNHLY and CDR2 FYNNEI. CDR3 length: 13 residues. V lost 7 bases, J lost 2 bases, and 12 bases lay in between. CDR3 sequence: CASIGDRTYEQYF. The CDR3 bases are TGTGCCAGCATCGGCGACAGGACCTACGAGCAGTACTTC.

V is TRBV27 and J is TRBJ1-5, with D unclear. The CDR3 runs to 16 residues. CDR1 and CDR2 from the germline V gene are MNHEY and SMNVEV (reference sequence). Trimming stripped 2 bases from V and 3 bases from J, with 14 bases between. The CDR3 loop reads CASSLRPVTINQPQHF. The CDR3 DNA reads as TGTGCCAGCAGTTTACGCCCGGTAACCATCAATCAGCCCCAGCATTTT.

The chain carries TRBV6-1 and TRBJ1-2; tentative D call: TRBD1 (6 bases). The ends were cut back, 5 bases at V and 8 bases at J, with 18 bases in the middle. CDR3 size: 14 residues. Per germline, CDR1 MNHNS and CDR2 SASEGT. The CDR3 protein is CASSPSGVLRGYTF. CDR3 bases: TGTGCCAGCAGTCCGTCAGGGGTATTGCGAGGCTACACCTTC.

This clone was seen more than once but under ten times. This chain links TRBV7-9 with TRBJ2-7; a possible D gene is TRBD1 (6 bases). V lost 8 bases, J lost 0 bases, and 14 bases lay in between. The CDR3 contains 14 residues. Germline-derived CDR1 and CDR2 are SEHNR and FQNEAQ (reference sequence). As DNA, the CDR3 is TGTGCCAGCGGCACCGACAGGTTCTCCTACGAGCAGTACTTC. Translating gives CASGTDRFSYEQYF.

This rearrangement joins TRBV5-1 to TRBJ2-5; TRBD2 might be the D (6 bases). The germline gives CDR1 SGHRS, CDR2 YFSETQ. This CDR3 comprises 14 residues. V lost 4 bases, J lost 1 base, and 11 bases lay in between. The CDR3 DNA sequence: TGCGCCAGCAGCCCTGGGACTTCCCAAGAGACCCAGTACTTC. Translated: CASSPGTSQETQYF.

The chain joins TRBV5-1 to TRBJ2-1; TRBD1 aligns across 7 bases. With V trimmed by 0 bases and J by 6 bases, 6 bases remained unmatched. CDR3 length equals 15 residues. Germline-derived CDR1 and CDR2 are SGHRS and YFSETQ. The CDR3 protein is CASSLGQGSPNEQFF. The CDR3, as DNA: TGCGCCAGCAGCTTGGGACAGGGAAGCCCCAATGAGCAGTTCTTC.

The chain recombines TRBV6-4 with TRBJ2-3; 8 nucleotides match TRBD2. The CDR3 is 14 amino acids. CDR1 and CDR2 from the germline V gene are MRHNA and SNTAGT. V shed 5 bases, J shed 0 bases, and the junction held 1 base outside the gene matches. Here the CDR3 reads CASSPGGSTDTQYF. CDR3 bases: TGTGCCAGCAGTCCGGGGGGGAGCACAGATACGCAGTATTTT.

This clone came up a few times. The J gene is TRBJ2-7, the V gene TRBV25-1; the match to TRBD1 covers 7 bases. The CDR3 contains 15 residues. CDR1 is MGHDK and CDR2 is SYGVNS in the germline V gene. J was trimmed by 3 bases and V by 5 bases; bases with no gene match: 10. The CDR3 region is CASSRRGTGDYEQYF. CDR3 nucleotides: TGTGCCAGCAGTAGGCGCGGTACAGGGGACTACGAGCAGTACTTC.

The chain employs TRBV27 and TRBJ2-7; D possibly corresponds to TRBD2 (5 bases). The CDR3 length is 11 residues. CDR1 and CDR2 from the germline V gene are MNHEY and SMNVEV (reference sequence). Trimming removed 8 bases at V and 3 bases at J, with 8 bases between. In nucleotides, the CDR3 is TGTGCCAGCGGACGGGGCTACGAGCAGTACTTC. Translated, it gives CASGRGYEQYF.

In its sample, this clone was seen once. The chain carries TRBV7-9 and TRBJ1-1, with D possibly TRBD1 on 5 matching bases. The CDR3 has 14 amino acids. Germline CDR1 reads SEHNR; CDR2 reads FQNEAQ (reference sequence). Between the trimmed V and J ends, which lost 1 base and 5 bases, there was a span of 11 bases. In DNA form, the CDR3 reads TGTGCCAGCAGCTTAGATCAGGGTCGAACTGAAGCTTTCTTT. It translates to CASSLDQGRTEAFF.

This clone was seen more than once but under ten times. CDR3 in amino acids: CASRPTSGYGETQYF. CDR3 nucleotides: TGTGCCAGTAGACCGACTAGCGGGTACGGAGAGACCCAGTACTTC. The genes are TRBV19 and TRBJ2-5, with TRBD2 identical over 10 bases. Germline V CDR1 and CDR2: LNHDA, SQIVND (reference sequence). V gave up 6 bases and J gave up 4 bases; unmatched junction bases: 8. The CDR3 extends over 15 amino acids.

The chain recombines TRBV4-2 with TRBJ1-1; no clear D. Germline CDR1 is LGHNA and CDR2 is YNFKEQ. This CDR3 is built from 12 residues. V gave up 6 bases and J gave up 0 bases, with 5 bases separating them. The CDR3 region is CASREMNTEAFF. The CDR3, as DNA: TGTGCCAGCAGGGAGATGAACACTGAAGCTTTCTTT.

The chain employs TRBV18 and TRBJ2-7; the D gene is possibly TRBD2 (5 bases). Trimming stripped 4 bases from V and 2 bases from J, with 18 bases between. Looked up from germline, CDR1 is KGHSH and CDR2 is LQKENI. The CDR3 loop spans 16 amino acids. The CDR3 nucleotides are TGTGCCAGCTCACTCTTAGTGACGGAGGCCCCCTACGAGCAGTACTTC. Amino acids: CASSLLVTEAPYEQYF.

This clone was counted a few times. The J gene is TRBJ1-3, the V gene TRBV5-4; D is unresolved. Germline loops: CDR1 SGHNT, CDR2 YYREEE (reference sequence). The V and J ends lost 7 bases and 0 bases respectively, with 11 bases between them. The CDR3 is 14 residues long. The CDR3 reads CASGNKDSGNTIYF. The CDR3 coding sequence is TGTGCCAGCGGCAACAAAGACTCTGGAAACACCATATATTTT.

This sequence joins TRBV29-1 and TRBJ1-1, with D unclear. The CDR3 extends over 12 amino acids. The germline CDR1 and CDR2 sequences are SQVTM and ANQGSEA. V shed 2 bases and J shed 3 bases, with 7 bases lying between them. This CDR3 is CSVESGDTEAFF. Here the CDR3 DNA reads TGCAGCGTTGAAAGCGGGGACACTGAAGCTTTCTTT.

V usage is TRBV21-1 and J usage is TRBJ1-5. TRBV21-1 is reported as a pseudogene. CDR3 length equals 11 residues. The CDR3 is CASLKNGPQHF. The CDR3 DNA sequence: TGTGCCAGCCTAAAAAACGGGCCCCAGCATTTT.

The rearrangement uses TRBV2 and TRBJ1-1; no clear D. V lost 0 bases to trimming and J lost 9 bases, with 17 bases between them. CDR3 size: 15 residues. Germline-derived CDR1 and CDR2 are SNHLY and FYNNEI. The CDR3 reads CASSEALHSLQKAFF. Here the CDR3 DNA reads TGTGCCAGCAGTGAAGCGCTTCATTCTCTACAGAAAGCTTTCTTT.

The chain recombines TRBV10-3 with TRBJ1-4; 8 nucleotides line up with TRBD1. This CDR3 contains 14 residues. Germline V gene lookup returns CDR1 ENHRY and CDR2 SYGVKD. With 10 bases clipped from V and 2 bases from J, the junction kept 6 bases outside the gene matches. The CDR3 coding sequence is TGTGCCACAGGACAGGGTGGGACTAATGAAAAACTGTTTTTT. Its translation is CATGQGGTNEKLFF.

V and J are TRBV27 and TRBJ2-3; possibly TRBD2 for D (6 bases). The CDR3 loop spans 13 amino acids. Germline CDR1 MNHEY, CDR2 SMNVEV (reference sequence). V lost 6 bases to trimming and J lost 3 bases, with 10 bases between them. CDR3 protein: CASSGRVTDTQYF. The CDR3 DNA follows: TGTGCCAGCAGCGGGAGAGTGACAGATACGCAGTATTTT.

V is TRBV18 and J is TRBJ2-3; D remains unclear. The CDR3 is made up of 14 amino acids. The germline CDR1 and CDR2 sequences are KGHSH and LQKENI. Trimming removed 4 bases from V and 2 bases from J, with 10 bases in between. The CDR3 reads CASSLNTVTDTQYF. CDR3 in DNA: TGTGCCAGCTCACTCAACACAGTCACAGATACGCAGTATTTT.